Listed below are T cell receptor beta chains from one sample, sequenced in a study of T cells in Graves' hyperthyroidism and ophthalmopathy. Via MiXCR, TCRdb re-called the multiplex PCR reads, giving one row per CDR3 protein. Here the sample spans 380,000 or so distinct CDR3 sequences, 19% being singletons. The sample comprised blood. These receptors all stem from a young woman with Graves' hyperthyroidism. Each CDR3 is given with its conserved first and last residue. The D gene is left open where the match is weak. Not every row has a clone size; where given, it reads once, few, many or a size class.

CDR3nt,CDR3aa,v_gene,j_gene,d_gene,abundance
TGCGCCAGCAATCCGGGGGGGTCGACGAGGGGCTACTATGGCTACACCTTC,CASNPGGSTRGYYGYTF,TRBV5-1,TRBJ1-2,NA,many
TGCGCCAGCAGCCCCTTCCCCGTATTAGCGGGCTCCTACGAGCAGTACTTC,CASSPFPVLAGSYEQYF,TRBV5-1,TRBJ2-7,TRBD2,few
TGCGCCAGCAGCTCTGGAGGGGTTAACACTGAAGCTTTCTTT,CASSSGGVNTEAFF,TRBV5-1,TRBJ1-1,NA,many
TGTGCGGGGGGGCCGAACTTTTACGAGCAGTACTTC,CAGGPNFYEQYF,TRBV6-1,TRBJ2-7,NA,many
TGTGCCAGCAGTTTCGCTGGATCCTACGAGCAGTACTTC,CASSFAGSYEQYF,TRBV7-8,TRBJ2-7,NA,many
TGTGCCAGCAGGAGGTCCCTGACAGAGCGAGAGTACTTC,CASRRSLTEREYF,TRBV2,TRBJ2-7,NA,many
TGTGCCAGCAGCGCTCAAGGAGGCCATGGAGGGACCCAGTACTTC,CASSAQGGHGGTQYF,TRBV7-3,TRBJ2-5,NA,many
TGTGCCAGCAGCTTAGATCCAGGTTGGGACACTGAAGCTTTCTTT,CASSLDPGWDTEAFF,TRBV11-3,TRBJ1-1,NA,many
TGTGCCAGCAGGACGACAGGGCAAGCTAACTATGGCTACACCTTC,CASRTTGQANYGYTF,TRBV6-5,TRBJ1-2,TRBD1,many
TGTGCCAGCCGGGCGTCCGGGGGAAGGGAGACCCAGTACTTC,CASRASGGRETQYF,TRBV27,TRBJ2-5,NA,many
TGTGCCAGCAGCCAAATTAACACTGAAGCTTTCTTT,CASSQINTEAFF,TRBV3-1,TRBJ1-1,NA,many
TGTGCCAGCAGCCCAAGTCGGACGTCTTCCTATGGCTACACCTTC,CASSPSRTSSYGYTF,TRBV6-2/TRBV6-3,TRBJ1-2,NA,NA
TGTGCCAGCAGCCCAGGGACAGGAGGGTGGGCTTTCTTT,CASSPGTGGWAFF,TRBV28,TRBJ1-1,TRBD1,many
TGTGCCAGCTCACCACCTCAGGGGGGGAGTCCCAGGCCCCAGCATTTT,CASSPPQGGSPRPQHF,TRBV18,TRBJ1-5,TRBD1,few
TGTGCCAGCAGCCAAGTAGACAGGGGGGAGACCCAGTACTTC,CASSQVDRGETQYF,TRBV3-1,TRBJ2-5,TRBD1,few
TGCAGTGCCCGGGGAGGAGGGGAGGTTGGCTATGGCTACACCTTC,CSARGGGEVGYGYTF,TRBV20-1,TRBJ1-2,NA,many
TGCGCCAGCAGCGACCGGGACCTTGTGTCCTACGAGCAGTACTTC,CASSDRDLVSYEQYF,TRBV5-1,TRBJ2-7,NA,NA
TGTGCCAGCAGTTTTGTCGGGGGGGCGGGTCAGCCCCAGCATTTT,CASSFVGGAGQPQHF,TRBV12-3/TRBV12-4,TRBJ1-5,NA,many
TGTGCCAGCAGCCGAAGTGGCGGGCCTGCTTTAGGGCAGTACTTC,CASSRSGGPALGQYF,TRBV11-2,TRBJ2-7,NA,many
TGTGCCAGCAGTTTTATCTCTAGACAGCTGAACACTGAAGCTTTCTTT,CASSFISRQLNTEAFF,TRBV12-3/TRBV12-4,TRBJ1-1,NA,few
TGTGCCAGCAGTTTAGGCAGGGGGGCCTACGAGCAGTACTTC,CASSLGRGAYEQYF,TRBV27,TRBJ2-7,NA,many
TGTGCCACCAGTGATCCCGCTAAGGAGAAGCAGTACTTC,CATSDPAKEKQYF,TRBV24-1,TRBJ2-7,NA,NA
TGTGCCAGCAGTCGACTAGCTGGGGGCCCTGGGCAGACCCAGTACTTC,CASSRLAGGPGQTQYF,TRBV2,TRBJ2-5,NA,NA
TGTGCCAGCAGTTACTCGGAGCGGCAGACTTATAGCAATCAGCCCCAGCATTTT,CASSYSERQTYSNQPQHF,TRBV6-2/TRBV6-3,TRBJ1-5,NA,NA
TGTGCCTGGGGGAGACAATTCGGGGATCTGTTTTTT,CAWGRQFGDLFF,TRBV30,TRBJ2-2,NA,NA
TGTGCCAGCAGCCTAGACAGGGGGAGATCGGATGGCTACACCTTC,CASSLDRGRSDGYTF,TRBV12-3/TRBV12-4,TRBJ1-2,TRBD1,NA
TGTGCCAGCAGCGGGAGGTGGGGAGAGACCCAGTACTTC,CASSGRWGETQYF,TRBV6-2/TRBV6-3,TRBJ2-5,TRBD2,NA
TGTGCCAGTAGTCTGGACAGGGCTGGCTACACCTTC,CASSLDRAGYTF,TRBV19,TRBJ1-2,TRBD1,many
TGTGCCACCAGTCCTAACGGGACACATTCCACCGGGGAGCTGTTTTTT,CATSPNGTHSTGELFF,TRBV24-1,TRBJ2-2,NA,few
TGTGCCAGCAGGGAGCAACCCGGGACACCCTATGAAGCTTTCTTT,CASREQPGTPYEAFF,TRBV6-1,TRBJ1-1,NA,NA
TGTGCCAGCAGTTTGGCGGGGGCCCTACCAATCGGGGAGCTGTTTTTT,CASSLAGALPIGELFF,TRBV28,TRBJ2-2,NA,NA
TGTGCCAGCAGCTTGGTGCGGGAGAAGAACACTGAATCTTTCTTT,CASSLVREKNTESFF,TRBV7-8,TRBJ1-1,NA,once
TGTGCCAGCCGTCAATGGGCAGCTAGCAATCAGCCCCAGCATTTT,CASRQWAASNQPQHF,TRBV27,TRBJ1-5,NA,NA
TGTGCCAGTAGTCTCGGACAGGGGGCTTCCTACGAGCAGTACTTC,CASSLGQGASYEQYF,TRBV19,TRBJ2-7,TRBD1,few
TGCAGTGCTAGTACCCCGACAGGAGTTGGCAATCAGCCCCAGCATTTT,CSASTPTGVGNQPQHF,TRBV20-1,TRBJ1-5,NA,many
TGCAGCGTTGTGGACATGATGAACACTGATGCTTTCTTT,CSVVDMMNTDAFF,TRBV29-1,TRBJ1-1,NA,NA
TGTGCCAGCAGTTACCTAACCATTCTCCGGGGTCCCCTCCACTTT,CASSYLTILRGPLHF,TRBV6-5,TRBJ1-6,NA,NA
TGTGCCTGGAGCCCTCCAGTAGGGGGGGCAGGACAAGAGACCCAGTACTTC,CAWSPPVGGAGQETQYF,TRBV30,TRBJ2-5,NA,NA
TGCAGTGCTAGTAGGGGTGGGGGAAACACCATATATTTT,CSASRGGGNTIYF,TRBV20-1,TRBJ1-3,NA,many
TGTGCCAGCAGCATACTCCAAGCGGGGGGGGAGACCCAGTACTTC,CASSILQAGGETQYF,TRBV28,TRBJ2-5,TRBD2,many
TGTGCCAGCAGCCAAGATATTGGAAGAACCCAGTACTTC,CASSQDIGRTQYF,TRBV4-2,TRBJ2-5,NA,many